This T cell receptor (beta chain) came from a study of blood T cell repertoires in COVID-19. Study summary: The United States, Italy and Spain provided the acute and convalescent COVID-19 samples. T cells, B-cell-depleted T cells, or PBMCs provided the cDNA or gDNA that served as material.

Per the study methods: How many nucleated cells were present was estimated from reference gene primer amplification. Some clones are missing from TCRdb's copy, which holds only in-frame ones; the method was immunoSEQ multiplex PCR. V and J calls and clone size come straight from that table; D and trimming were deduced from the DNA. In the table there are roughly 200,000 clones, around 83% of which are singletons. The CDR3 runs 13 residues. Trimming removed 6 bases from V and 1 base from J, with 9 bases in between. CDR1 and CDR2 from the germline V gene are MNHEY and SVGAGI. This sequence originates from a human donor in a cohort sampled during active COVID-19. The sequenced material came from peripheral blood. The chain uses TRBV6-5 and TRBJ1-2; TRBD1 is a possible D gene (6 bases). This chain's CDR3 is CASSRQVNYGYTF. CDR3 DNA: TGTGCCAGCAGCCGACAGGTTAACTATGGCTACACCTTC.